These 24 T cell receptor beta chains came from one sample sequenced in a study of blood T cell repertoires in COVID-19. This table comes from immunoSEQ multiplex PCR, and its TCRdb copy is limited to in-frame clones, with some not included. The top ten clones hold 2.1% of a sample with around 180,000 clones, around nine tenths of them seen once. Material for sequencing was peripheral blood. The receptors were gathered from a man between 65 and 85 years old with active or convalescent COVID-19.

V and J are TRBV7-2 and TRBJ1-2, with D perhaps matching TRBD1 (6 bases). V lost 2 bases, J lost 6 bases, and 13 bases lay in between. Germline CDR1 and CDR2: SGHTA and FQGNSA. The CDR3 is made up of 14 amino acids. In DNA, the CDR3 is TGTGCCAGCAGCTTAAACAGGGATGATAATGGCTACACCTTC. As protein: CASSLNRDDNGYTF.

The chain combines TRBV28 with TRBJ2-1; D call uncertain. V lost 4 bases, J lost 2 bases, and 12 bases lay in between. Germline V CDR1 and CDR2: MDHEN, SYDVKM. The CDR3 runs to 15 residues. DNA of the CDR3: TGTGCCAGCAGTTCCCGTCAGAGGACCTACAATGAGCAGTTCTTC. Amino acid sequence: CASSSRQRTYNEQFF.

V gene TRBV5-8 combines with J gene TRBJ2-7, with D perhaps matching TRBD2 (5 bases). Germline CDR1 and CDR2: SGHTS and YDEGEE. The CDR3 is made up of 12 amino acids. V lost 6 bases and J 2 bases, leaving 9 bases between the germline ends. The CDR3 reads CASNRDTYEQYF. The DNA for the CDR3 is TGTGCCAGCAATCGGGATACCTACGAGCAGTACTTC.

This chain uses TRBV7-8 with TRBJ2-5; possible D gene TRBD2, 6 bases. Between the trimmed V and J ends, which lost 5 bases and 3 bases, there was a span of 16 bases. CDR1 is SGHVS, CDR2 FQNEAQ, per germline. The CDR3 has 15 residues. The CDR3 loop is CASSERDLIKETQYF. The DNA of the CDR3 is TGTGCCAGCAGCGAACGGGACTTGATTAAAGAGACCCAGTACTTC.

This sequence joins TRBV5-4 and TRBJ1-6; the match to TRBD1 covers 7 bases. The junction had 1 base not matched to a gene; V was cut back by 1 base and J by 3 bases. The CDR3 runs 15 residues. The germline V gene has CDR1 SGHNT and CDR2 YYREEE (reference sequence). CDR3 residues: CASSLNRGYNSPLHF. The CDR3 DNA is TGTGCCAGCAGCTTGAACAGGGGCTATAATTCACCCCTCCACTTT.

The chain is built from TRBV9 and TRBJ2-7; the match to TRBD1 covers 9 bases. V was clipped by 4 bases and J by 1 base; unmatched bases: 6. The CDR3 contains 15 residues. From germline, CDR1 is SGDLS and CDR2 YYNGEE. For the CDR3, the DNA is TGTGCCAGCAGCCCGGGACAGGGCGAATCCTACGAGCAGTACTTC. Translating gives CASSPGQGESYEQYF.

The chain carries TRBV6-6 and TRBJ2-1, with 7 bases matching TRBD2. V shed 0 bases, J shed 7 bases, and the junction held 6 bases outside the gene matches. The CDR3 loop spans 15 amino acids. The V gene's germline CDR1 is MNHNY and CDR2 SVGAGI (reference sequence). The CDR3: CASSYSETSKNEQFF. DNA for the CDR3: TGTGCCAGCAGTTACTCGGAGACTAGCAAGAATGAGCAGTTCTTC.

The chain employs TRBV27 and TRBJ2-7; a possible D gene is TRBD1 (6 bases). The CDR3 is 14 residues long. Germline V gene sequence: CDR1 MNHEY, CDR2 SMNVEV (reference sequence). Trimming took 10 bases from V and 2 from J, leaving 18 bases between them. The CDR3 reads CATTSTGLPYEQYF. In DNA, the CDR3 is TGTGCCACTACCTCAACAGGGCTACCCTACGAGCAGTACTTC.

The chain is built from TRBV27 and TRBJ1-1; D unresolved. Germline values: CDR1 MNHEY, CDR2 SMNVEV (reference sequence). This CDR3 is built from 13 residues. V dropped 5 bases and J dropped 3 bases, with 10 bases sitting between them. For the CDR3, the DNA is TGTGCCAGCAGTCCAAACACACACACTGAAGCTTTCTTT. Protein: CASSPNTHTEAFF.

The chain is built from TRBV28 and TRBJ1-5, with a tentative D call TRBD1 (6 bases). Germline V gene sequence: CDR1 MDHEN, CDR2 SYDVKM. This CDR3 comprises 13 residues. The ends were cut back, 7 bases at V and 6 bases at J, with 13 bases in the middle. The CDR3 sequence is CASKQGWSQPQHF. In DNA form, the CDR3 reads TGTGCCAGCAAACAGGGTTGGAGTCAGCCCCAGCATTTT.

This chain uses TRBV7-9 with TRBJ2-5; D unresolved. There are 12 residues in the CDR3. Per germline, CDR1 SEHNR and CDR2 FQNEAQ (reference sequence). V dropped 5 bases and J dropped 0 bases, with 4 bases sitting between them. CDR3 DNA sequence: TGTGCCAGCAGCCAATACCAAGAGACCCAGTACTTC. Translating gives CASSQYQETQYF.

This chain connects TRBV27 to TRBJ2-1; TRBD2 aligns across 11 bases. The V and J ends lost 8 bases and 5 bases, in that order; junction bases with no gene match: 5. The germline CDR1 and CDR2 sequences are MNHEY and SMNVEV (reference sequence). This CDR3 is 14 amino acids long. This CDR3 reads CASRGTSGNNEQFF. Written as DNA, the CDR3 is TGTGCCAGCCGGGGGACTAGCGGAAACAATGAGCAGTTCTTC.

The chain couples TRBV19 to TRBJ1-2; 7 bases map to TRBD1. Trimming cost V 6 bases and J 3 bases; bases outside gene matches: 10. Germline values: CDR1 LNHDA, CDR2 SQIVND (reference sequence). The CDR3 has 15 residues. The CDR3 DNA follows: TGTGCCAGTAGAGAACCGACAGGGCGCGACTATGGCTACACCTTC. Its protein is CASREPTGRDYGYTF. Based on the CDR3 plus reference TRBV19 and TRBJ1-2, the full variable domain is DGGITQSPKYLFRKEGQNVTLSCEQNLNHDAMYWYRQDPGQGLRLIYYSQIVNDFQKGDIAEGYSVSREKKESFPLTVTSAQKNPTAFYLCASREPTGRDYGYTFGSGTRLTVV.

This chain joins TRBV2 and TRBJ1-6, with 7 bases lining up with TRBD1. The germline V gene encodes CDR1 SNHLY and CDR2 FYNNEI. There are 16 residues in the CDR3. V lost 6 bases, J lost 9 bases, and 14 bases stayed unmatched. CDR3 bases: TGTGCCAGCAGGTCCCTTGAGGGGGCCGGTGGTTCACCCCTCCACTTT. Translated, it gives CASRSLEGAGGSPLHF.

V gene TRBV9 combines with J gene TRBJ1-6; tentatively, D is TRBD1 (5 bases). This CDR3 has 15 amino acids. Germline CDR1 is SGDLS and CDR2 is YYNGEE. Trimming pared 4 bases from V and 10 bases from J, leaving 18 bases between. CDR3 DNA: TGTGCCAGCAGCACCAGGGCAAACCCTTGGTCACCCCTCCACTTT. It translates to CASSTRANPWSPLHF.

J is TRBJ2-5 and V is TRBV5-4; D gene unclear. V shed 2 bases and J shed 5 bases, with 7 bases lying between them. Germline V gene data show CDR1 as SGHNT and CDR2 as YYREEE (reference sequence). The length of the CDR3 is 12 residues. The DNA of the CDR3 is TGTGCCAGCAGCTTTGGGCCCGAGACCCAGTACTTC. Amino acids: CASSFGPETQYF.

The chain couples TRBV24-1 to TRBJ1-5; the match to TRBD1 covers 11 bases. The CDR3 has 15 residues. V trimming: 9 bases; J trimming: 2 bases; junction bases outside the gene matches: 5. CDR1 and CDR2 from the germline V gene are KGHDR and SFDVKD. The CDR3 spells CATWDRGFRNQPQHF. The CDR3 DNA follows: TGTGCCACCTGGGACAGGGGGTTTCGCAATCAGCCCCAGCATTTT.

The chain carries TRBV19 and TRBJ1-1, with a tentative D call TRBD1 (6 bases). CDR1 is LNHDA, CDR2 SQIVND, per germline (reference sequence). The CDR3 covers 14 residues. Trimming took 6 bases from V and 1 from J, leaving 12 bases between them. The CDR3 here is CASRNQGRNTEAFF. For the CDR3, the DNA is TGTGCCAGTAGAAATCAGGGGAGGAACACTGAAGCTTTCTTT.

The rearrangement uses TRBV14 and TRBJ2-1; 10 positions match TRBD2. This CDR3 region has 16 residues. CDR1 SGHDN and CDR2 FVKESK come from the germline V gene. V trimming: 0 bases; J trimming: 8 bases; junction bases outside the gene matches: 7. Here the CDR3 DNA reads TGTGCCAGCAGCCAAGATGTTAGCGGGGGGTGGGATGAGCAGTTCTTC. Its translation is CASSQDVSGGWDEQFF. Drawing the rest from reference TRBV14 and TRBJ2-1, the complete variable domain is EAGVTQFPSHSVIEKGQTVTLRCDPISGHDNLYWYRRVMGKEIKFLLHFVKESKQDESGMPNNRFLAERTGGTYSTLKVQPAELEDSGVYFCASSQDVSGGWDEQFFGPGTRLTVL.

The V call is TRBV10-3, the J call TRBJ1-1, with a tentative D call TRBD1 (6 bases). Germline V CDR1 and CDR2: ENHRY, SYGVKD. This CDR3 region has 12 residues. With 6 bases removed from V and 5 bases from J, the gap between germline ends came to 10 bases. DNA of the CDR3: TGTGCCATCAGCGTGACAGGTACTGAAGCTTTCTTT. It specifies CAISVTGTEAFF.

J is TRBJ2-5 and V is TRBV5-1; the D is unclear. The CDR3 totals 15 residues. Trimming pared 0 bases from V and 1 base from J, leaving 10 bases between. Germline lookup yields CDR1 SGHRS and CDR2 YFSETQ. This CDR3 reads CASSLADLIQETQYF. CDR3 nucleotide sequence: TGCGCCAGCAGCTTGGCCGACTTAATCCAAGAGACCCAGTACTTC.

The chain recombines TRBV7-2 with TRBJ2-7; 9 positions match TRBD1. Germline loops: CDR1 SGHTA, CDR2 FQGNSA. The CDR3 totals 14 residues. V dropped 3 bases and J dropped 3; count of bases not matched to a gene: 3. The CDR3 protein is CASSFVDRGYEQYF. Written as DNA, the CDR3 is TGTGCCAGCAGCTTCGTGGACAGGGGCTACGAGCAGTACTTC. The full variable domain, in which reference TRBV7-2 and TRBJ2-7 provide the parts outside the CDR3, is GAGVSQSPSNKVTEKGKDVELRCDPISGHTALYWYRQSLGQGLEFLIYFQGNSAPDKSGLPSDRFSAERTGGSVSTLTIQRTQQEDSAVYLCASSFVDRGYEQYFGPGTRLTVT.

The V and J genes are TRBV7-2 and TRBJ2-7; possibly TRBD2 for D (6 bases). The CDR3 loop spans 14 amino acids. Germline CDR1 and CDR2: SGHTA and FQGNSA. The germline V and J ends were trimmed by 2 bases and 6 bases, with 14 bases remaining between them. The CDR3 DNA follows: TGTGCCAGCAGCTTACAGGGTTGGGACTCCGAGCAGTACTTC. It is translated as CASSLQGWDSEQYF.

The chain links TRBV10-3 to TRBJ1-3; 7 bases fit TRBD1. After removal of 7 bases from V and 0 bases from J, the junction contained 15 bases not matched to a gene. The CDR3 runs 18 residues. Looked up from germline, CDR1 is ENHRY and CDR2 is SYGVKD. CDR3 in amino acids: CAITRFQTGQSSGNTIYF. In nucleotides, the CDR3 is TGTGCCATCACCAGGTTTCAGACAGGGCAGAGCTCTGGAAACACCATATATTTT.